This T cell receptor (beta chain) appears in the sequencing data of a study of Graves' ophthalmopathy and Graves' hyperthyroidism. Overall study: Pretreatment peripheral blood was obtained at initial diagnosis.

Amplifying from RNA transcripts, the study obtained TCR beta CDR3 regions. In the first round, RT-PCR was carried out with HTBI primers, and a multiplex PCR formed the second round. TCRdb ran MiXCR on the multiplex PCR reads and lists one entry per CDR3 protein. This sample has hundreds of thousands of distinct CDR3 sequences; 20% to 25% occur once, and the top ten carry 2.5% to 3.5%. The CDR3 contains 15 residues. From germline, CDR1 is SGHAT and CDR2 FQNNGV. The V and J ends lost 3 bases and 6 bases respectively, with 15 bases between them. The V call is TRBV11-2, the J call TRBJ1-5; weak D call: TRBD1 (6 bases). The material sequenced was peripheral blood. This clonotype was sampled from a woman under 30 with stable Graves' hyperthyroidism. DNA of the CDR3: TGTGCCAGCAGCTTGAACAGGGATCCAGGTCAGCCCCAGCATTTT. This codes for CASSLNRDPGQPQHF.